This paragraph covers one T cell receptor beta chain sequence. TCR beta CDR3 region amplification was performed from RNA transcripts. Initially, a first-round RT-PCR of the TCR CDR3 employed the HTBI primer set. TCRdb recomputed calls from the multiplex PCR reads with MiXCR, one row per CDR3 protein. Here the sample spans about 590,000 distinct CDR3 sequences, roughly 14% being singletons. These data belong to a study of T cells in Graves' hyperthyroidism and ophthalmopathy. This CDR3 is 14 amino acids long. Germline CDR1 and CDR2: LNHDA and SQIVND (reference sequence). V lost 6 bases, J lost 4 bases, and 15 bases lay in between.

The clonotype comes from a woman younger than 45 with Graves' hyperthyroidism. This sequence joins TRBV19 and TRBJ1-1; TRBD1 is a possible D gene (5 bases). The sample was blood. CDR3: CASSRGGGVTEAFF. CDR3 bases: TGTGCCAGTAGCCGTGGGGGAGGGGTCACTGAAGCTTTCTTT. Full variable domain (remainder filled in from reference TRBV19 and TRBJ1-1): DGGITQSPKYLFRKEGQNVTLSCEQNLNHDAMYWYRQDPGQGLRLIYYSQIVNDFQKGDIAEGYSVSREKKESFPLTVTSAQKNPTAFYLCASSRGGGVTEAFFGQGTRLTVV.